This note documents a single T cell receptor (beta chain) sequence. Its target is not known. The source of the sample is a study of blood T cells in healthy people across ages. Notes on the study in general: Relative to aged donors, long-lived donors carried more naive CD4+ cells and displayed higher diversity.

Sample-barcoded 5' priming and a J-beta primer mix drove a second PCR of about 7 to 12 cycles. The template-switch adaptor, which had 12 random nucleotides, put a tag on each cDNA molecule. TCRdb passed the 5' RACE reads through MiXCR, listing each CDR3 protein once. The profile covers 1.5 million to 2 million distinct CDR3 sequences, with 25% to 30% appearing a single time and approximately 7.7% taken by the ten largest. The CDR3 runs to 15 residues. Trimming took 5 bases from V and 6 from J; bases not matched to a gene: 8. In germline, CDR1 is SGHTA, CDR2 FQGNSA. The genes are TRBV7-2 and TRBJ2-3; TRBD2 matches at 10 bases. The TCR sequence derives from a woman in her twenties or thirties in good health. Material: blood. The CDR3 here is CASSREAGGPDTQYF. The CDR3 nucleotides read TGTGCCAGCAGCCGGGAAGCGGGAGGGCCGGATACGCAGTATTTT.